This T cell receptor (beta chain) stems from a study of T cells in Graves' hyperthyroidism and ophthalmopathy. Study context: Any treatment followed the collection of peripheral blood at initial diagnosis. General study results and limits: Before onset, ophthalmopathy was predicted by the model a median around 6 months earlier.

Germline V gives CDR1 MDHEN, CDR2 SYDVKM. This CDR3 has 13 residues. Deletions cut 6 bases from V and 5 bases from J, with 13 bases between. The source material, RNA transcripts, was used to amplify TCR beta CDR3 regions. HTBI primers were used for first-round RT-PCR of the TCR CDR3. TCRdb re-called the multiplex PCR reads with MiXCR, one entry per CDR3 protein. Of 640,000 or so distinct CDR3 sequences in the sample, under 15% were seen once. Together with thyroid ultrasound, orbital computed tomography, serum thyroxine and TRAb, clinical symptoms were used for diagnoses. The table lists this clonotype with a few counts. Its antigen is currently unknown.

The TCR was taken from a woman in her thirties or forties with Graves' ophthalmopathy. This rearrangement joins TRBV28 to TRBJ1-2; a weak D match, TRBD1 (5 bases). The sequenced sample consisted of blood. In DNA, the CDR3 is TGTGCCAGCAGCCCCCAGACAGCATATGGCTACACCTTC. Amino acids: CASSPQTAYGYTF.